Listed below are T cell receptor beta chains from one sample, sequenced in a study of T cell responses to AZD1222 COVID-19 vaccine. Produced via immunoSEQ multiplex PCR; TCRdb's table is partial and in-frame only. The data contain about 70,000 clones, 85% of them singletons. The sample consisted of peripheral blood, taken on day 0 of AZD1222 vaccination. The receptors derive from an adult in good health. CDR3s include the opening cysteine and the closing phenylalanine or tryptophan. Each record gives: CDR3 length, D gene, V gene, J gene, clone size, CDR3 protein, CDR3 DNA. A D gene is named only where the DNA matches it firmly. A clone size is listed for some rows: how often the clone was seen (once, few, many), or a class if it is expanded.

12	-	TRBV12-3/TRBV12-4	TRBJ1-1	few	CASSLVGNEAFF	TGTGCCAGCAGTTTAGTAGGTAATGAAGCTTTCTTT
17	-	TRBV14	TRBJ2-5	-	CASSQEPRDRSTETQYF	TGTGCCAGCAGCCAAGAACCCCGGGATCGCTCCACAGAGACCCAGTACTTC
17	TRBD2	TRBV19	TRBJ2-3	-	CASSMGLAGVDTDTQYF	TGTGCCAGTAGTATGGGACTAGCGGGGGTTGACACAGATACGCAGTATTTT
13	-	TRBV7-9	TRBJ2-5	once	CASSSTGQETQYF	TGTGCCAGCAGCTCCACAGGGCAAGAGACCCAGTACTTC
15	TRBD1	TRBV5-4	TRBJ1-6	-	CASSRTGRVTSPLHF	TGTGCCAGCAGCCGGACAGGGAGGGTTACTTCACCCCTCCACTTT
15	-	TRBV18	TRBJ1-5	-	CASSPRGVGNQPQHF	TGTGCCAGCTCACCCCGGGGGGTTGGCAATCAGCCCCAGCATTTT
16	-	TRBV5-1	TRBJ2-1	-	CASSFPSESSYNEQFF	TGCGCCAGCAGCTTCCCATCAGAAAGCTCCTACAATGAGCAGTTCTTC
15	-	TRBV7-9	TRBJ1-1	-	CASSKGVAGNTEAFF	TGTGCCAGCAGCAAGGGGGTGGCAGGGAACACTGAAGCTTTCTTT
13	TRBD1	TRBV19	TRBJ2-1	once	CASRETGGDEQFF	TGTGCCAGTAGGGAGACAGGGGGGGATGAGCAGTTCTTC
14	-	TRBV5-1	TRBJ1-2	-	CASTWRDQRGGYTF	TGCGCCAGCACCTGGAGGGACCAGAGGGGAGGCTACACCTTC
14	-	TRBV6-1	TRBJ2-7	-	CASSDKRPAHEQYF	TGTGCCAGCAGTGATAAAAGACCTGCACACGAGCAGTACTTC
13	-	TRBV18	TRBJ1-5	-	CASSPPSGQPQHF	TGTGCCAGCTCACCACCTTCGGGTCAGCCCCAGCATTTT
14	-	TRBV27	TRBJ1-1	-	CASSDQGRDTEAFF	TGTGCCAGCAGCGACCAGGGAAGGGACACTGAAGCTTTCTTT